Listed below are T cell receptor beta chains from one sample, sequenced in a study of OX40 agonist ivuxolimab in advanced cancers. Using immunoSEQ multiplex PCR, the repertoire was profiled, and TCRdb retains in-frame clones only, with some absent. The profile shows 55,000 to 80,000 clones, about 90% of them singletons. This material consisted of CD4+ or CD8+ T cells sorted from blood, taken in a trial of the OX40 agonist ivuxolimab. These receptors were obtained from an adult with an advanced solid tumor such as melanoma, head and neck, liver or kidney cancer. CDR3s include the opening cysteine and the closing phenylalanine or tryptophan. The D gene is left open where the match is weak. The size of a clone is reported for some rows only, either as once, few or many, or as a class for expanded clones.

V gene	clone size	D gene	J gene	CDR3 DNA	CDR3 protein
TRBV19	-	-	TRBJ2-7	TGTGCCAGTAGTATACGTACAGGGTATCACGAGCAGTACTTC	CASSIRTGYHEQYF
TRBV19	-	TRBD2	TRBJ2-2	TGTGCCAGTAGTATCGGGCGGGAGTTCACCGGGGAGCTGTTTTTT	CASSIGREFTGELFF
TRBV28	-	-	TRBJ2-3	TGTGCCAGCCTCCGGCCGGGGACAGATACGCAGTATTTT	CASLRPGTDTQYF
TRBV7-8	-	-	TRBJ1-2	TGTGCCAGCAGCTTAGCCGACAGCTACACCTTC	CASSLADSYTF
TRBV29-1	-	-	TRBJ2-1	TGCAGCGTTGAAGGGGCCAGGGGAGAGTACAATGAGCAGTTCTTC	CSVEGARGEYNEQFF
TRBV7-9	-	-	TRBJ1-1	TGTGCCAGCAGCTTGCCCGGGACGGCGAACACTGAAGCTTTCTTT	CASSLPGTANTEAFF
TRBV7-2	few	TRBD1	TRBJ1-2	TGTGCCAGCAGCTACGGACAGGGGGCATATGGCTACACCTTC	CASSYGQGAYGYTF
TRBV5-1	-	TRBD1	TRBJ2-2	TGCGCCAGCAGCCCACGGGACAGCAGCGGGGAGCTGTTTTTT	CASSPRDSSGELFF
TRBV6-6	-	-	TRBJ2-4	TGTGCCAGCAGCCCTGACTCGAGCTCCAACATTCAGTACTTC	CASSPDSSSNIQYF
TRBV7-8	-	-	TRBJ1-2	TGTGCCAGCAGCTTAGAGGTCGGGCCTAACTATGGCTACACCTTC	CASSLEVGPNYGYTF
TRBV11-2	-	-	TRBJ2-1	TGTGCCAGCAGCTTGGGACTCCGCAATGAGCAGTTCTTC	CASSLGLRNEQFF
TRBV29-1	-	-	TRBJ2-5	TGCAGCGTTGCTTACAGGGCGGGCGAGACCCAGTACTTC	CSVAYRAGETQYF
TRBV11-2	-	-	TRBJ2-3	TGTGCCAGCAGCTTAGAGTGGGGACGTAGCACAGATACGCAGTATTTT	CASSLEWGRSTDTQYF
TRBV28	-	-	TRBJ1-1	TGTGCCAGCAGTTTGACCTTGAACACTGAAGCTTTCTTT	CASSLTLNTEAFF
TRBV2	-	TRBD2	TRBJ2-1	TGTGCCAGCACTGGACTAGCAGTTGACAATGAGCAGTTCTTC	CASTGLAVDNEQFF
TRBV18	-	TRBD1	TRBJ1-2	TGTGCCAGCTCACCTCAGGGGGAGGCTAACTATGGCTACACCTTC	CASSPQGEANYGYTF
TRBV19	-	TRBD2	TRBJ2-1	TGTGCCAGTAGTGTCGGACTAGCGACAGATGAGCAGTTCTTC	CASSVGLATDEQFF
TRBV19	-	TRBD1	TRBJ2-7	TGTGCCAGTAGACCTGACAGGGCGGTCAACGAGCAGTACTTC	CASRPDRAVNEQYF
TRBV7-2	-	-	TRBJ2-7	TGTGCCAGCAGCCCCGGGCCAGTGCCCCTTATGGAGCAGTACTTC	CASSPGPVPLMEQYF
TRBV21-1	-	-	TRBJ2-6	TGTGCCAGCAGCCCCCGGAAAACTTCGGACCGGGACCGCAACTCTGGGGCCAACGTCCTGACTTTC	CASSPRKTSDRDRNSGANVLTF
TRBV28	once	TRBD1	TRBJ1-2	TGTGCCAGCAGTTTAAGACAGGGCTCTGGCTACACCTTC	CASSLRQGSGYTF
TRBV7-9	-	-	TRBJ2-7	TGTGCCAGCAGCTTAGCCCCCACCTACGAGCAGTACTTC	CASSLAPTYEQYF
TRBV7-9	-	TRBD1	TRBJ1-2	TGTGCCAGCAGCCACGACAGGGTACATAACTATGGCTACACCTTC	CASSHDRVHNYGYTF
TRBV13	-	-	TRBJ1-2	TGTGCCAGCAGCCTCCAGAGTTCCCCCTATGGCTACACCTTC	CASSLQSSPYGYTF
TRBV5-4	-	TRBD1	TRBJ2-7	TGTGCCAGCAGCATGGACAGGATCTACGAGCAGTACTTC	CASSMDRIYEQYF
TRBV18	-	-	TRBJ2-1	TGTGCCAGCTCAAAGGGGGACCCCCTAGGGCGCTCCTACAATGAGCAGTTCTTC	CASSKGDPLGRSYNEQFF
TRBV18	-	TRBD1	TRBJ2-7	TGTGCCAGCTCACCATCGGGACAGGAGTACGAGCAGTACTTC	CASSPSGQEYEQYF
TRBV5-4	-	-	TRBJ2-7	TGTGCCAGCAGCTTGGCACTGTCCTACGAGCAGTACTTC	CASSLALSYEQYF
TRBV7-8	-	-	TRBJ1-1	TGTGCCAGCAGCCCGCAGGGTCAGACTGAAGCTTTCTTT	CASSPQGQTEAFF
TRBV7-3	-	-	TRBJ2-1	TGTGCCAGCAGCCCGGCGGCTAGCCCTGGCAATGAGCAGTTCTTC	CASSPAASPGNEQFF
TRBV10-3	-	TRBD2	TRBJ2-7	TGTGCCATCAGTGAAGGTATCACTAGCGGGAGAGGCGAGCAGTACTTC	CAISEGITSGRGEQYF
TRBV19	once	TRBD2	TRBJ2-5	TGTGCCACCACTAGCGGGGAGACCCAGTACTTC	CATTSGETQYF
TRBV6-9	-	-	TRBJ1-1	TGTGCCAGCAGTCCCCATATCCGGGGCTTACTTGATATGAACACTGAAGCTTTCTTT	CASSPHIRGLLDMNTEAFF
TRBV27	-	-	TRBJ2-7	TGTGCCAGCAGCCGAGTCTTCGGGACGGCGGCCTACGAGCAGTACTTC	CASSRVFGTAAYEQYF
TRBV18	few	-	TRBJ1-3	TGTGCCAGCTCACCAAGGACAAACGGACCTGGAAACACCATATATTTT	CASSPRTNGPGNTIYF
TRBV18	-	-	TRBJ2-3	TGTGCCAGCTCACCACTGGAGAGCACAGATACGCAGTATTTT	CASSPLESTDTQYF
TRBV9	-	-	TRBJ2-7	TGTGCCAGCAGCGTCGGGCCTTTCTCCTACGAGCAGTACTTC	CASSVGPFSYEQYF
TRBV9	few	TRBD2	TRBJ2-7	TGTGCCAGCAGCGTAGGAGCGGGAGCCTACGAGCAGTACTTC	CASSVGAGAYEQYF
TRBV6-1	-	-	TRBJ2-7	TGTGCCAGCAGAGATGCGGGGCGGGAGCAGTACTTC	CASRDAGREQYF
TRBV7-8	-	-	TRBJ2-7	TGTGCCAGCACAGGGCTGGGACCTCGCTCCTACGAGCAGTACTTC	CASTGLGPRSYEQYF
TRBV28	-	TRBD1	TRBJ1-2	TGTGCCAGCAGTTTGCCGGGACAGGGGGCCAATGGCTACACCTTC	CASSLPGQGANGYTF
TRBV11-3	-	-	TRBJ2-2	TGTGCCAGCAGCTCATATAACACGGGGGAGCTGTTTTTT	CASSSYNTGELFF
TRBV10-3	-	-	TRBJ1-2	TGTGCCATCAGTGAGTCGGGGGGGACGCCTAACTATGGCTACACCTTC	CAISESGGTPNYGYTF
TRBV18	-	TRBD1	TRBJ2-1	TGTGCCAGCTCACTGGGACAGGGGGCAGTAGGTGAGCAGTTCTTC	CASSLGQGAVGEQFF
TRBV7-9	-	TRBD2	TRBJ2-2	TGTGCCAGCAGCTTAGCGTCCAGCGGGAGCTTAGTCGGGGAGCTGTTTTTT	CASSLASSGSLVGELFF
TRBV5-6	-	TRBD2	TRBJ2-2	TGTGCCAGCAGCTTGCCGGGTAGCGGGAGAGATTCCGGGGAGCTGTTTTTT	CASSLPGSGRDSGELFF
TRBV28	-	-	TRBJ1-1	TGTGCCACCCGGACATCTCTGAACACTGAAGCTTTCTTT	CATRTSLNTEAFF
TRBV9	-	-	TRBJ2-7	TGTGCCAGCAGCGTTTCTCCTCGGGCAGGATCCTACGAGCAGTACTTC	CASSVSPRAGSYEQYF
TRBV7-8	-	TRBD2	TRBJ2-3	TGTGCCAGCAGCACGAGCGGGGGCACAGATACGCAGTATTTT	CASSTSGGTDTQYF
TRBV19	few	-	TRBJ1-5	TGTGCCAGTAGTACCGTTCCGCCCCAGCATTTT	CASSTVPPQHF
TRBV7-2	-	TRBD1	TRBJ2-7	TGTGCCAGCAGCCAGGGACAGGTGGTCGAGCAGTACTTC	CASSQGQVVEQYF
TRBV6-6	-	-	TRBJ2-7	TGTGCCAGCAGCCCTGGGACAAGCTCCTACGAGCAGTACTTC	CASSPGTSSYEQYF
TRBV6-1	-	-	TRBJ2-5	TGTGCCAGCAGGCAAGAGACCCAGTACTTC	CASRQETQYF